These 19 T cell receptor beta chains share one sample of origin, sequenced in a study of post-analysis software for immune sequencing data. Study observations and caveats: Roughly five TRBV segments appeared more often in patients than in controls, and TRBV5-6, TRBV5-1 and TRBV20-1 were among these.

These receptors lack a known antigen. Unique molecular identifiers were carried by the TCR beta cDNA libraries. TCRdb reprocessed the PCR reads with MiXCR, giving one entry per CDR3 protein. Of hundreds of thousands of distinct CDR3 sequences in the sample, 44% were seen once. The sequencing sample was made of blood. The receptors were sampled from a girl aged 5-17 years with multiple sclerosis.

The rearrangement joins TRBV20-1 to TRBJ2-1; D call uncertain. The CDR3 sequence is 12 residues long. Germline V lookup: CDR1 DFQATT, CDR2 SNEGSKA (reference sequence). Trimming pared 0 bases from V and 6 bases from J, leaving 6 bases between. CDR3 nucleotides: TGCAGTGCTAGAGATAATTGCAATGAGCAGTTCTTC. Its translation: CSARDNCNEQFF.

This clonotype occurred a few times. The CDR3 region is CASSQDWTAQETQYF. The CDR3 DNA sequence: TGCGCCAGCAGCCAAGATTGGACAGCACAAGAGACCCAGTACTTC. The gene calls are TRBV4-1 and TRBJ2-5, with D perhaps TRBD1 (6 bases). The CDR3 is 15 amino acids. Germline-derived CDR1 and CDR2 are MGHRA and YSYEKL. V lost 0 bases, J lost 2 bases, and 10 bases lay in between.

The chain uses TRBV29-1 and TRBJ1-2, with D possibly matching TRBD1 (5 bases). Trimming removed 6 bases at V and 2 bases at J, with 16 bases between. The CDR3 sequence is 14 residues long. Germline CDR1 reads SQVTM; CDR2 reads ANQGSEA. The CDR3 region has the DNA TGCAGCGTGGTCGGCCTGAGGGGAAACTATGGCTACACCTTC. It encodes CSVVGLRGNYGYTF.

V gene TRBV24-1 combines with J gene TRBJ2-3, with D perhaps given as TRBD1 or TRBD2 (6 bases each). The CDR3 consists of 14 residues. From germline, CDR1 is KGHDR and CDR2 SFDVKD. V was cut by 5 bases and J by 2 bases, with 10 bases left in between. The CDR3 loop reads CATSGGAYTDTQYF. The CDR3 coding sequence is TGTGCCACCAGTGGGGGGGCGTACACAGATACGCAGTATTTT.

The chain couples TRBV3-1 to TRBJ2-1, with D perhaps matching TRBD2 (5 bases). V was cut by 1 base and J by 7 bases, with 17 bases left in between. CDR3 length equals 16 residues. Germline V gene sequence: CDR1 LGHDT, CDR2 YNNKEL (reference sequence). CDR3 residues: CASSQAPVGVGNEQFF. The CDR3, as DNA: TGTGCCAGCAGCCAAGCCCCTGTGGGAGTGGGGAATGAGCAGTTCTTC.

The chain is built from TRBV12-3 or TRBV12-4 and TRBJ1-6; D unresolved. V was shortened by 6 bases and J by 7 bases, with 10 bases between the two germline ends. CDR3 length: 13 residues. The CDR3 is CASRPTRNSPLHF. Here the CDR3 DNA reads TGTGCCAGCAGACCCACAAGAAATTCACCCCTCCACTTT.

The chain links TRBV2 to TRBJ1-1, with D unresolved. The germline V gene encodes CDR1 SNHLY and CDR2 FYNNEI. This CDR3 has 14 amino acids. V was pared by 7 bases and J by 6 bases, with 18 bases between. CDR3 sequence reads: CASTRLSSEAEAFF. The CDR3 nucleotides read TGTGCCAGCACCCGACTAAGCTCAGAGGCTGAAGCTTTCTTT.

The chain employs TRBV6-5 and TRBJ1-1, with TRBD1 matching over 7 bases. The CDR3 is made up of 13 amino acids. Germline lookup yields CDR1 MNHEY and CDR2 SVGAGI. V lost 2 bases and J lost 4; bases outside the gene matches: 1. This CDR3 is CASSYQGVTEAFF. CDR3 DNA sequence: TGTGCCAGCAGTTACCAGGGGGTCACTGAAGCTTTCTTT.

This clonotype was picked up a small number of times. This sequence joins TRBV6-6 and TRBJ1-1; D unclear. Trimming left V 6 bases short and J 4 bases short, with 12 bases between. The CDR3 has 13 amino acids. CDR1 is MNHNY and CDR2 is SVGAGI in the germline V gene (reference sequence). CDR3 sequence reads: CASSPKRSTEAFF. In nucleotides, the CDR3 is TGTGCCAGCAGCCCTAAAAGATCCACTGAAGCTTTCTTT.

This clonotype was recorded many times. The genes are TRBV20-1 and TRBJ2-1; D perhaps matches TRBD1 (6 bases). The germline V gene has CDR1 DFQATT and CDR2 SNEGSKA (reference sequence). Trimming cost V 0 bases and J 15 bases, with 18 bases left between them. There are 13 residues in the CDR3. The CDR3 DNA is TGCAGTGCTAGAGATGTCCAGGGGCACTTTGGGTTCTTC. This sequence encodes CSARDVQGHFGFF.

CDR3: CASRLAASTDTQYF. CDR3 DNA: TGTGCCAGTAGGCTAGCGGCTAGCACAGATACGCAGTATTTT. This chain joins TRBV19 and TRBJ2-3; 7 bases map to TRBD2. Germline loops: CDR1 LNHDA, CDR2 SQIVND (reference sequence). The length of the CDR3 is 14 residues. V was clipped by 6 bases and J by 0 bases; unmatched bases: 3.

V and J are TRBV7-8 and TRBJ1-6; the D gene is possibly TRBD1 (5 bases). V shed 5 bases and J shed 8 bases, with 13 bases lying between them. The CDR3 has 14 residues. The germline CDR1 and CDR2 sequences are SGHVS and FQNEAQ. Written as DNA, the CDR3 is TGTGCCAGCAGCCCACGGGACGGCGATTCACCCCTCCACTTT. Translation: CASSPRDGDSPLHF.

This clonotype has a count of ten or more. The chain carries TRBV3-1 and TRBJ2-4, with TRBD2 identical over 11 bases. Germline CDR1 reads LGHDT; CDR2 reads YNNKEL (reference sequence). The CDR3 loop spans 15 amino acids. The V segment lost 3 bases and the J segment 7 bases; nucleotides outside the gene matches: 5. The chain's CDR3 is CASSQELAGENIQYF. CDR3 DNA sequence: TGTGCCAGCAGCCAGGAACTAGCGGGAGAGAACATTCAGTACTTC.

This clonotype came up once. CDR3 protein: CASSRPTGNTEAFF. As DNA, the CDR3 is TGCGCCAGCAGCCGCCCGACAGGGAACACTGAAGCTTTCTTT. V is TRBV4-1 and J is TRBJ1-1; possible D gene TRBD1, 6 bases. Germline V lookup: CDR1 MGHRA, CDR2 YSYEKL. The CDR3 consists of 14 residues. Trimming removed 4 bases at V and 1 base at J, with 10 bases between.

This chain joins TRBV4-1 and TRBJ2-3; D is undetermined. This CDR3 spans 13 amino acids. CDR1 is MGHRA and CDR2 is YSYEKL in the germline V gene. With 0 bases removed from V and 2 bases from J, the gap between germline ends came to 3 bases. This CDR3 reads CASSQEFTDTQYF. CDR3 nucleotide sequence: TGCGCCAGCAGCCAAGAATTCACAGATACGCAGTATTTT.

V gene TRBV2 combines with J gene TRBJ2-1; 11 bases line up with TRBD2. Unmatched junction bases numbered 15, after V lost 9 bases and J lost 5 bases. The CDR3 contains 17 residues. CDR1 SNHLY and CDR2 FYNNEI come from the germline V gene. The CDR3 here is CARTLRVAGGLDNEQFF. The CDR3 nucleotides are TGTGCCAGGACCCTGAGGGTAGCGGGGGGGCTAGACAATGAGCAGTTCTTC.

The V call is TRBV7-9, the J call TRBJ2-3; 10 nucleotides line up with TRBD2. The V gene end was trimmed by 2 bases and the J gene end by 2 bases; junction bases not matched to a gene: 4. The CDR3 is 16 residues long. In germline, CDR1 is SEHNR, CDR2 FQNEAQ (reference sequence). The CDR3 loop reads CASSLIAGGHTDTQYF. The CDR3 bases are TGTGCCAGCAGCTTAATAGCGGGAGGACACACAGATACGCAGTATTTT.

The V gene is TRBV7-2, the J gene TRBJ2-3; D may be TRBD1 (5 bases). This CDR3 comprises 13 residues. Trimming removed 7 bases at V and 0 bases at J, with 8 bases between. Germline loops: CDR1 SGHTA, CDR2 FQGNSA. The CDR3 loop is CASTPGSTDTQYF. CDR3 coding DNA: TGTGCCAGCACCCCAGGGAGCACAGATACGCAGTATTTT.

For the CDR3, the DNA is TGTGCCAGCACTAAAGACGGGGGGACTGAAGCTTTCTTT. Translated, it gives CASTKDGGTEAFF. This chain connects TRBV12-3 or TRBV12-4 to TRBJ1-1; D perhaps matches TRBD1 (5 bases). This CDR3 region has 13 residues. Trimming pared 7 bases from V and 5 bases from J, leaving 14 bases between.